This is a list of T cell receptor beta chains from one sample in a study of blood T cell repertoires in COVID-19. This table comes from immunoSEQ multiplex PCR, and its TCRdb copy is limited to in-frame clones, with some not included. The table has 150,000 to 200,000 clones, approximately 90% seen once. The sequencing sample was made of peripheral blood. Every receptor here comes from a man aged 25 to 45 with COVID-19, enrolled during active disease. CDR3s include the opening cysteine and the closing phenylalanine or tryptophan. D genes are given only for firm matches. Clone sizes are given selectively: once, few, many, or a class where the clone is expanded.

cdr3_nt: TGTGCCAGCTCACCCCAAGGTAGCGGTAGCTCCTACGAGCAGTACTTC; cdr3_aa: CASSPQGSGSSYEQYF; v_call: TRBV18; j_call: TRBJ2-7; d_call: .; clone_size: .
cdr3_nt: TGCGCCAGCAGCTTGGCACTAGCAGCTTACAATGAGCAGTTCTTC; cdr3_aa: CASSLALAAYNEQFF; v_call: TRBV5-1; j_call: TRBJ2-1; d_call: .; clone_size: once
cdr3_nt: TGTGCCAGCAGCTTGGGACAGGGGAACTATGGCTACACCTTC; cdr3_aa: CASSLGQGNYGYTF; v_call: TRBV7-2; j_call: TRBJ1-2; d_call: TRBD1; clone_size: few
cdr3_nt: TGTGCCAGCAGTGCCCGGAGCACTTTGGGCAATGAGCAGTTCTTC; cdr3_aa: CASSARSTLGNEQFF; v_call: TRBV2; j_call: TRBJ2-1; d_call: .; clone_size: .
cdr3_nt: TGTGCCAGTAGACAGGAATTCACAGATACGCAGTATTTT; cdr3_aa: CASRQEFTDTQYF; v_call: TRBV6-5; j_call: TRBJ2-3; d_call: .; clone_size: .
cdr3_nt: TGCAGCGCTGGGACAGGGCGGGAACATGGCTACACCTTC; cdr3_aa: CSAGTGREHGYTF; v_call: TRBV29-1; j_call: TRBJ1-2; d_call: TRBD1; clone_size: .
cdr3_nt: TGTGCCTGGGAAGCGGGAGGGGCAATAGCCAAAAACATTCAGTACTTC; cdr3_aa: CAWEAGGAIAKNIQYF; v_call: TRBV30; j_call: TRBJ2-4; d_call: TRBD2; clone_size: .
cdr3_nt: TGTGCCAGCAGGTCGAGGGTATATGGCTACACCTTC; cdr3_aa: CASRSRVYGYTF; v_call: TRBV28; j_call: TRBJ1-2; d_call: .; clone_size: .
cdr3_nt: TGTGCCAGTAGCCCCGGGACAGGCTTTCTCTCACCCCTCCACTTT; cdr3_aa: CASSPGTGFLSPLHF; v_call: TRBV19; j_call: TRBJ1-6; d_call: TRBD1; clone_size: .
cdr3_nt: TGTGCCAGCAGTGATACCGGGGACAGAGCAACGAAGCAGTTCTTC; cdr3_aa: CASSDTGDRATKQFF; v_call: TRBV25-1; j_call: TRBJ2-1; d_call: TRBD1; clone_size: .
cdr3_nt: TGTGCCAGCACCGAGGGCAGCCTAGGAAATACGCAGTATTTT; cdr3_aa: CASTEGSLGNTQYF; v_call: TRBV11-2; j_call: TRBJ2-3; d_call: .; clone_size: .
cdr3_nt: TGTGCCAGCAGGCCGGGACAGACCTCCTACGAGCAGTACTTC; cdr3_aa: CASRPGQTSYEQYF; v_call: TRBV28; j_call: TRBJ2-7; d_call: TRBD1; clone_size: .
cdr3_nt: TGTGCCAGCAGCGCCAACCTCGACAGGGGCTATGGCTACACCTTC; cdr3_aa: CASSANLDRGYGYTF; v_call: TRBV9; j_call: TRBJ1-2; d_call: TRBD1; clone_size: .
cdr3_nt: TGTGCCAGCAGCGTAGCGGGGGAAGATACGCAGTATTTT; cdr3_aa: CASSVAGEDTQYF; v_call: TRBV9; j_call: TRBJ2-3; d_call: .; clone_size: .
cdr3_nt: TGTGCCAGCAGCCGGCCGGGGAGCTCCTACGAGCAGTACTTC; cdr3_aa: CASSRPGSSYEQYF; v_call: TRBV7-2; j_call: TRBJ2-7; d_call: .; clone_size: .
cdr3_nt: TGTGCCAGCAGTTCCCTACTAGGACAGGGAGAGAGCTACGAGCAGTACTTC; cdr3_aa: CASSSLLGQGESYEQYF; v_call: TRBV6-2/TRBV6-3; j_call: TRBJ2-7; d_call: TRBD1; clone_size: .
cdr3_nt: TGTGCCAGCAGCTTCCGGACAGGGGGAGTGGACATTCAGTACTTC; cdr3_aa: CASSFRTGGVDIQYF; v_call: TRBV11-1; j_call: TRBJ2-4; d_call: TRBD1; clone_size: .
cdr3_nt: TGTGCCAGCAGAAAAGGGGGCCAGGAGTCTAACTATGGCTACACCTTC; cdr3_aa: CASRKGGQESNYGYTF; v_call: TRBV7-9; j_call: TRBJ1-2; d_call: TRBD1; clone_size: .
cdr3_nt: TGTGCCAGCACCAGGGAGGGGTTCACTGAAGCTTTCTTT; cdr3_aa: CASTREGFTEAFF; v_call: TRBV5-6; j_call: TRBJ1-1; d_call: .; clone_size: .
cdr3_nt: TGTGCCAGCAGCTTGGGACTAGTCGGCCCCAATGAGCAGTTCTTC; cdr3_aa: CASSLGLVGPNEQFF; v_call: TRBV7-9; j_call: TRBJ2-1; d_call: TRBD2; clone_size: .
cdr3_nt: TGTGCCAGCAGTCCCCGACAGGGAGGTTCTGAAAAACTGTTTTTT; cdr3_aa: CASSPRQGGSEKLFF; v_call: TRBV27; j_call: TRBJ1-4; d_call: TRBD1; clone_size: .
cdr3_nt: TGCGCCAGCAGCTATGGGACAGCGAGGATGACTGAAGCTTTCTTT; cdr3_aa: CASSYGTARMTEAFF; v_call: TRBV5-1; j_call: TRBJ1-1; d_call: TRBD1; clone_size: .
cdr3_nt: TGTGCCAGCAGCCGGAGGGGACTAAACTCCTACGAGCAGTACTTC; cdr3_aa: CASSRRGLNSYEQYF; v_call: TRBV7-2; j_call: TRBJ2-7; d_call: TRBD2; clone_size: .
cdr3_nt: TGCAGCGCGAAAAGGGGAATACTTAACTATGGCTACACCTTC; cdr3_aa: CSAKRGILNYGYTF; v_call: TRBV29-1; j_call: TRBJ1-2; d_call: .; clone_size: .
cdr3_nt: TGTGCCAGCAGCCCCGTCGGGGGCTACGAGCAGTACTTC; cdr3_aa: CASSPVGGYEQYF; v_call: TRBV7-9; j_call: TRBJ2-7; d_call: .; clone_size: .
cdr3_nt: TGTGCCAGCAGATCTTCTTTATCGAGCTCTGGGGCCAACGTCCTGACTTTC; cdr3_aa: CASRSSLSSSGANVLTF; v_call: TRBV27; j_call: TRBJ2-6; d_call: .; clone_size: .
cdr3_nt: TGTGCCAGTAGCATCGGGGACAGATCCTATGGCTACACCTTC; cdr3_aa: CASSIGDRSYGYTF; v_call: TRBV19; j_call: TRBJ1-2; d_call: TRBD1; clone_size: .
cdr3_nt: TGTGCCAGTAGTATAAGGGGGAACACTGAAGCTTTCTTT; cdr3_aa: CASSIRGNTEAFF; v_call: TRBV19; j_call: TRBJ1-1; d_call: .; clone_size: .
cdr3_nt: TGTGCCAGCAGCTACTCTAACACTGAAGCTTTCTTT; cdr3_aa: CASSYSNTEAFF; v_call: TRBV7-9; j_call: TRBJ1-1; d_call: .; clone_size: .
cdr3_nt: TGTGCCAGCAGCCGCCCTGTAGGGAGCTCCTACGAGCAGTACTTC; cdr3_aa: CASSRPVGSSYEQYF; v_call: TRBV5-4; j_call: TRBJ2-7; d_call: .; clone_size: .
cdr3_nt: TGTGCCAGTACGACTACCCCTGGCACAGATACGCAGTATTTT; cdr3_aa: CASTTTPGTDTQYF; v_call: TRBV19; j_call: TRBJ2-3; d_call: .; clone_size: .
cdr3_nt: TGTGCCAGCAGCTTGATAGCGGGGGGCCTACCTGAGCAGTTCTTC; cdr3_aa: CASSLIAGGLPEQFF; v_call: TRBV5-4; j_call: TRBJ2-1; d_call: TRBD2; clone_size: .
cdr3_nt: TGTGCCAGCTTCGGGATCTCTGGAAACACCATATATTTT; cdr3_aa: CASFGISGNTIYF; v_call: TRBV12-3/TRBV12-4; j_call: TRBJ1-3; d_call: .; clone_size: once
cdr3_nt: TGTGCCAGCTCACTCCCGGGACAGGGGAAAGTTAGGATAAACTACGAGCAGTACTTC; cdr3_aa: CASSLPGQGKVRINYEQYF; v_call: TRBV18; j_call: TRBJ2-7; d_call: TRBD1; clone_size: .
cdr3_nt: TGTGCCAGCAGTTTTTACTACGAGCAGTACTTC; cdr3_aa: CASSFYYEQYF; v_call: TRBV28; j_call: TRBJ2-7; d_call: .; clone_size: many
cdr3_nt: TGTGCCAGCAGCGTAGGGGCAGGGGGACTAGCGGGCCTTGAGACGCAGTATTTT; cdr3_aa: CASSVGAGGLAGLETQYF; v_call: TRBV9; j_call: TRBJ2-3; d_call: TRBD2; clone_size: .
cdr3_nt: TGTGCCAGCAGTTACTCGGAGGTTGAGAATTCACCCCTCCACTTT; cdr3_aa: CASSYSEVENSPLHF; v_call: TRBV6-5; j_call: TRBJ1-6; d_call: .; clone_size: once
cdr3_nt: TGTGCCAGCAGCTTTGGGACTAGCGCCTACACCGGGGAGCTGTTTTTT; cdr3_aa: CASSFGTSAYTGELFF; v_call: TRBV7-7; j_call: TRBJ2-2; d_call: TRBD2; clone_size: .
cdr3_nt: TGTGCCAGCAGTTTCCAGAACTATGGCTACACCTTC; cdr3_aa: CASSFQNYGYTF; v_call: TRBV28; j_call: TRBJ1-2; d_call: .; clone_size: .
cdr3_nt: TGTGCCAGCAGTCCCCCGGGACTAGGGTACGAGCAGTACTTC; cdr3_aa: CASSPPGLGYEQYF; v_call: TRBV6-6; j_call: TRBJ2-7; d_call: TRBD2; clone_size: .
cdr3_nt: TGTGCCAGCAGTCCTCGGACAGGGTTTTCACCCCTCCACTTT; cdr3_aa: CASSPRTGFSPLHF; v_call: TRBV28; j_call: TRBJ1-6; d_call: TRBD1; clone_size: .
cdr3_nt: TGTGCCAGCAGTTCCAGGGACAGGGGACCCACAGATACGCAGTATTTT; cdr3_aa: CASSSRDRGPTDTQYF; v_call: TRBV27; j_call: TRBJ2-3; d_call: TRBD1; clone_size: .
cdr3_nt: TGTGCCAGCAGCTGGACCAGGGGGCCCTTAGTATTCTTT; cdr3_aa: CASSWTRGPLVFF; v_call: TRBV7-2; j_call: TRBJ1-1; d_call: TRBD1; clone_size: .
cdr3_nt: TGCGCCAGCAGCCCCCCTAGCCCCACAGATACGCAGTATTTT; cdr3_aa: CASSPPSPTDTQYF; v_call: TRBV5-1; j_call: TRBJ2-3; d_call: .; clone_size: .
cdr3_nt: TGTGCCAGCAGCTTGTCGGGACAGGGGGACTATGGCTACACCTTC; cdr3_aa: CASSLSGQGDYGYTF; v_call: TRBV5-4; j_call: TRBJ1-2; d_call: TRBD1; clone_size: .